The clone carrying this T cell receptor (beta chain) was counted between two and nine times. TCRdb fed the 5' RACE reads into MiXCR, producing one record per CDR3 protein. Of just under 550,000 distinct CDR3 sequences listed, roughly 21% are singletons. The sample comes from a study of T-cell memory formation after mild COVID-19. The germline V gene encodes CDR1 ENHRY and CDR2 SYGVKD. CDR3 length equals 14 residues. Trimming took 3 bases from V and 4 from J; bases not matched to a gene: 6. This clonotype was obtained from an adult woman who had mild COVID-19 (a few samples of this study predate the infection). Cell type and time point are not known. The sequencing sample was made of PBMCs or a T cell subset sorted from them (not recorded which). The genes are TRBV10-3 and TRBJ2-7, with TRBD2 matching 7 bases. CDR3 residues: CAISDPSGDYEQYF. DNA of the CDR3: TGTGCCATCAGTGACCCTAGCGGAGATTACGAGCAGTACTTC.